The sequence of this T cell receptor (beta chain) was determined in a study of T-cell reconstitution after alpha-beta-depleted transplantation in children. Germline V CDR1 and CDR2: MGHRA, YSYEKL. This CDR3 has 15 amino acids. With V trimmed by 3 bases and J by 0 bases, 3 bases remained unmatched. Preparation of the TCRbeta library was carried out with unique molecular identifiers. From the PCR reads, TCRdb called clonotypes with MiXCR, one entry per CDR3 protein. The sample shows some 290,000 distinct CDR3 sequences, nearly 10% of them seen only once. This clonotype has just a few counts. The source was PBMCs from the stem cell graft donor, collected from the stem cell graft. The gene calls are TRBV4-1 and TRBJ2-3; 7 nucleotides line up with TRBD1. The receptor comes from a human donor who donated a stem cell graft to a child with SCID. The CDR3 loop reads CASSQGQKSTDTQYF. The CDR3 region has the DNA TGCGCCAGCAGCCAGGGACAGAAAAGCACAGATACGCAGTATTTT.